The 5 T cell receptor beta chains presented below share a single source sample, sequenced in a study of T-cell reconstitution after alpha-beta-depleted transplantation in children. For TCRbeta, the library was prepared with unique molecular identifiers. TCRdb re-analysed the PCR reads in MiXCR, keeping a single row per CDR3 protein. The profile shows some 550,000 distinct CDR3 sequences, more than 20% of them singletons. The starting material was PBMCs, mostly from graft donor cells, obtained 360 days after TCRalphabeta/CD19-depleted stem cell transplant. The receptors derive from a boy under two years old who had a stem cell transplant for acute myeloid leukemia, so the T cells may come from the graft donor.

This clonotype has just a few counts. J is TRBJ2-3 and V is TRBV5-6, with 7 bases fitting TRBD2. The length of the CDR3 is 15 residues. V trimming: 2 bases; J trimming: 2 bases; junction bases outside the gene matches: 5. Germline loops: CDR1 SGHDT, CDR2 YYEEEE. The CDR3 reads CASSFTGTTTDTQYF. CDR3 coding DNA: TGTGCCAGCAGCTTCACCGGGACTACCACAGATACGCAGTATTTT.

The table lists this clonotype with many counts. The DNA of the CDR3 is TGTGCCAGCAGCGCCCGGCTCCAGACAGATACGCAGTATTTT. Translated: CASSARLQTDTQYF. The chain employs TRBV9 and TRBJ2-3; D gene unclear. This CDR3 has 14 amino acids. The V end was cut by 3 bases, the J end by 3 bases, with 11 bases between. Germline values: CDR1 SGDLS, CDR2 YYNGEE.

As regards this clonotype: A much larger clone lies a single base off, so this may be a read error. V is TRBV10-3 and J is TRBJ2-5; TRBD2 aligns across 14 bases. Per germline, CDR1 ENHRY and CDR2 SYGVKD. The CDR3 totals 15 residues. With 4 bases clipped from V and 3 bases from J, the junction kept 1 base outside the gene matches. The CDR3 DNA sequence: TGTGCCATCAGTGGGGGACTAGCGGGGGAAGAGACCCAGTACTTC. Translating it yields CAISGGLAGEETQYF.

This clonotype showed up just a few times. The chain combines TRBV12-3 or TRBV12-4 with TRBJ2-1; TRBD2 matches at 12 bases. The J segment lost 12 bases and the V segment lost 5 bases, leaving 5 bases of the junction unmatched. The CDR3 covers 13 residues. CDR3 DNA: TGTGCCAGCAGTCCAGGACTAGCGGGATCGCAGTTCTTC. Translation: CASSPGLAGSQFF.

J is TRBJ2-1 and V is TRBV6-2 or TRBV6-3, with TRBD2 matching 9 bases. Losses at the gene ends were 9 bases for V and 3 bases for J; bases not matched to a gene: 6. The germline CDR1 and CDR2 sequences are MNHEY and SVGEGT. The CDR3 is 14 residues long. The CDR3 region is CASSSGVDYNEQFF. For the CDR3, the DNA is TGTGCCAGTTCTAGCGGGGTGGACTACAATGAGCAGTTCTTC.